These 16 T cell receptor beta chains came from one sample sequenced in a study of blood T cell repertoires in COVID-19. Assay: immunoSEQ multiplex PCR; the TCRdb copy retains only in-frame clones and omits some. Altogether 310,000 or so clones are present, around 89% being singletons, with the ten largest covering around 9.5%. The specimen sequenced was PBMCs or T cells enriched from blood (not recorded which). The receptors come from a woman aged 40 to 50 who had recovered from COVID-19.

The chain links TRBV19 to TRBJ1-4; D is ambiguous. The CDR3 runs 17 residues. Germline V CDR1 and CDR2: LNHDA, SQIVND (reference sequence). V lost 0 bases to trimming and J lost 3 bases, with 14 bases between them. The CDR3 here is CASSIDLAGSSNEKLFF. CDR3 in DNA: TGTGCCAGTAGTATAGATCTGGCAGGCTCTTCTAATGAAAAACTGTTTTTT.

The chain joins TRBV7-9 to TRBJ1-4; the D is unclear. Germline CDR1 is SEHNR and CDR2 is FQNEAQ (reference sequence). V lost 4 bases and J lost 5, with 11 bases in between. This CDR3 is built from 14 residues. This chain's CDR3 is CASSYSGKNEKLFF. The CDR3 DNA sequence: TGTGCCAGCAGCTACTCCGGGAAAAATGAAAAACTGTTTTTT.

This rearrangement joins TRBV4-3 to TRBJ2-1, with D possibly matching TRBD1 (5 bases). Germline V gene sequence: CDR1 LGHNA, CDR2 YSLEER. The CDR3 is made up of 15 amino acids. Trimming took 0 bases from V and 7 from J, leaving 13 bases between them. CDR3 protein: CASSQDLLQGNEQFF. Written as DNA, the CDR3 is TGCGCCAGCAGCCAAGACCTTCTCCAGGGTAATGAGCAGTTCTTC.

This clone was recorded once. The chain combines TRBV5-1 with TRBJ1-6; TRBD1 matches at 11 bases. V shed 7 bases and J 13 bases; nucleotides not matched to a gene: 7. The CDR3 is made up of 13 amino acids. The germline CDR1 and CDR2 sequences are SGHRS and YFSETQ. The CDR3, as DNA: TGCGCCAGCGGCGGGACAGGGGGTAATCCCCTCCACTTT. This translates into CASGGTGGNPLHF.

V gene TRBV7-9 combines with J gene TRBJ1-6, with D perhaps matching TRBD1 (5 bases). Per the germline V gene, CDR1 is SEHNR and CDR2 is FQNEAQ (reference sequence). CDR3 size: 12 residues. Trimming left V 10 bases short and J 5 bases short, with 9 bases between. CDR3 coding DNA: TGTGCCACCCGGGGGGATAATTCACCCCTCCACTTT. It specifies CATRGDNSPLHF.

This clone appeared once. The CDR3 sequence is CASSRGQRGTNTGELFF. CDR3 DNA sequence: TGTGCCAGCAGTCGCGGTCAGCGGGGGACGAACACCGGGGAGCTGTTTTTT. This chain joins TRBV6-6 and TRBJ2-2; 8 bases map to TRBD2. Germline V gene sequence: CDR1 MNHNY, CDR2 SVGAGI (reference sequence). The CDR3 totals 17 residues. The V segment lost 5 bases and the J segment 0 bases; nucleotides outside the gene matches: 8.

The gene calls are TRBV2 and TRBJ2-1; 7 bases match TRBD2. The V gene end was trimmed by 4 bases and the J gene end by 1 base; junction bases not matched to a gene: 10. This CDR3 is 17 amino acids long. Germline V gives CDR1 SNHLY, CDR2 FYNNEI. The CDR3 nucleotides read TGTGCCAGCAGTGGTGGCTCGCGGGGGAGATCCTACAATGAGCAGTTCTTC. The encoded protein is CASSGGSRGRSYNEQFF.

This chain uses TRBV19 with TRBJ1-3, with 10 nucleotides matching TRBD1. Germline lookup yields CDR1 LNHDA and CDR2 SQIVND (reference sequence). The CDR3 spans 15 residues. V lost 4 bases, J lost 4 bases, and 4 bases stayed unmatched. CDR3 protein: CASSTGTGDGNTIYF. The DNA of the CDR3 is TGTGCCAGTAGTACCGGGACAGGGGACGGAAACACCATATATTTT.

The rearrangement joins TRBV9 to TRBJ2-6, with D uncertain. This CDR3 is 14 amino acids long. Germline-derived CDR1 and CDR2 are SGDLS and YYNGEE. Trimming shortened V by 3 bases and J by 1 base, and 5 bases separated the two germline ends. In nucleotides, the CDR3 is TGTGCCAGCAGCGCCCAATCTGGGGCCAACGTCCTGACTTTC. It encodes CASSAQSGANVLTF.

This chain links TRBV2 with TRBJ1-4, with a weak D call TRBD1 (5 bases). The CDR3 is made up of 14 amino acids. Germline-derived CDR1 and CDR2 are SNHLY and FYNNEI. Trimming shortened V by 4 bases and J by 7 bases, and 13 bases separated the two germline ends. The CDR3 DNA reads TGTGCCAGCAGTGTGCGGCAGGGAAGTGAAAAACTGTTTTTT. Protein: CASSVRQGSEKLFF.

V usage is TRBV29-1 and J usage is TRBJ1-5; 8 bases are a match to TRBD1. This CDR3 comprises 13 residues. Trimming removed 5 bases from V and 9 bases from J; junction bases left unmatched: 9. Germline V gives CDR1 SQVTM, CDR2 ANQGSEA. The CDR3 nucleotides are TGCAGCGTTCTCCCTGGAGGGACAGGGCCCCAGCATTTT. Protein: CSVLPGGTGPQHF.

The J gene is TRBJ2-5, the V gene TRBV2; TRBD2 matches at 7 bases. This CDR3 comprises 16 residues. Trimming at V came to 3 bases and at J to 5 bases, leaving 12 bases not matched to a gene. CDR1 and CDR2 (germline): SNHLY, FYNNEI. The CDR3 loop reads CASSDPTSRRMETQYF. CDR3 coding DNA: TGTGCCAGCAGTGACCCGACTAGCCGGAGGATGGAGACCCAGTACTTC.

V is TRBV7-2 and J is TRBJ2-7, with a tentative D call TRBD1 (5 bases). V dropped 5 bases and J dropped 3 bases, with 14 bases sitting between them. Germline V gene sequence: CDR1 SGHTA, CDR2 FQGNSA. The CDR3 is 14 residues long. In DNA, the CDR3 is TGTGCCAGCAGCGCCTCGGCAGGGTACTACGAGCAGTACTTC. It yields the protein CASSASAGYYEQYF.

The genes are TRBV7-3 and TRBJ2-1; 10 bases align to TRBD2. From germline, CDR1 is SGHTA and CDR2 FQGTGA. V lost 4 bases and J lost 1; bases outside the gene matches: 4. The CDR3 is made up of 16 amino acids. CDR3 nucleotide sequence: TGTGCCAGCAGCTCCGGACTAGCGGAATCCTACAATGAGCAGTTCTTC. Its protein product is CASSSGLAESYNEQFF.

V gene TRBV2 combines with J gene TRBJ1-6, with 10 bases lining up with TRBD1. The CDR3 is 14 amino acids. J was trimmed by 5 bases and V by 8 bases; bases with no gene match: 3. Germline CDR1 is SNHLY and CDR2 is FYNNEI. CDR3 in amino acids: CASDGQGDNSPLHF. CDR3 DNA: TGTGCCAGCGACGGACAGGGGGATAATTCACCCCTCCACTTT.

The V and J genes are TRBV9 and TRBJ2-2; 11 bases align to TRBD2. The trim removed 2 bases at V and 3 bases at J, leaving 3 bases unmatched. The CDR3 has 16 amino acids. Germline CDR1 reads SGDLS; CDR2 reads YYNGEE. The CDR3 DNA follows: TGTGCCAGCAGCGTTAGCGGGGGGGCCGACACCGGGGAGCTGTTTTTT. Translation: CASSVSGGADTGELFF.